The 13 T cell receptor beta chains reported below all come from one sample, sequenced in a study of blood T cell repertoires in COVID-19. The table came from immunoSEQ multiplex PCR; TCRdb's copy has only in-frame clones and leaves some out. The sample has around 140,000 clones; around 87% are singletons. Sequencing was performed on PBMCs or T cells enriched from blood (not recorded which). Receptors originate from a man between 60 and 75 years old who had recovered from COVID-19.

V gene TRBV28 combines with J gene TRBJ2-5, with D unresolved. The CDR3 length is 14 residues. The V and J ends lost 1 base and 5 bases respectively, with 11 bases between them. The germline CDR1 and CDR2 sequences are MDHEN and SYDVKM. The CDR3 loop is CASSLSGQWETQYF. CDR3 DNA sequence: TGTGCCAGCAGTTTATCTGGCCAGTGGGAGACCCAGTACTTC.

For this clone: The sample carries other DNA sequences with the same CDR3. CDR3 nucleotides: TGCGCCAGCAGCTTGGTGGCAGGGGGTTACGAGCAGTACTTC. Translated, it gives CASSLVAGGYEQYF. V usage is TRBV5-1 and J usage is TRBJ2-7; 7 bases agree with TRBD1. CDR3 length: 14 residues. CDR1 and CDR2 from the germline V gene are SGHRS and YFSETQ. V trimming: 0 bases; J trimming: 4 bases; junction bases outside the gene matches: 4.

The chain uses TRBV30 and TRBJ2-5; TRBD1 is a possible D gene (6 bases). Per germline, CDR1 GTSNPN and CDR2 SVGIG (reference sequence). The CDR3 covers 15 residues. Trimming shortened V by 0 bases and J by 2 bases, and 13 bases separated the two germline ends. As DNA, the CDR3 is TGTGCCTGGAGTGTACTATTAGGGGGTCAAGAGACCCAGTACTTC. It encodes CAWSVLLGGQETQYF.

CDR3 nucleotide sequence: TGTGCCAGCAGTCTACAGGGGGTTGGAAACACCATATATTTT. Amino acid sequence: CASSLQGVGNTIYF. The chain carries TRBV2 and TRBJ1-3; 8 bases line up with TRBD1. The CDR3 is 14 amino acids. Germline lookup yields CDR1 SNHLY and CDR2 FYNNEI. V shed 5 bases and J 3 bases; nucleotides not matched to a gene: 3.

The chain employs TRBV28 and TRBJ2-5, with 9 positions matching TRBD2. The CDR3 consists of 14 residues. J was trimmed by 1 base and V by 3 bases; bases with no gene match: 0. CDR1 is MDHEN, CDR2 SYDVKM, per germline. CDR3 DNA: TGTGCCAGCAGTTTGACTAGCGGCCAAGAGACCCAGTACTTC. Protein: CASSLTSGQETQYF.

This chain joins TRBV4-1 and TRBJ1-2; no definite D call. The CDR3 is made up of 16 amino acids. V was shortened by 1 base and J by 2 bases, with 14 bases between the two germline ends. Germline V gene lookup returns CDR1 MGHRA and CDR2 YSYEKL. CDR3 amino acids: CASSQAAQNSNYGYTF. DNA for the CDR3: TGCGCCAGCAGCCAAGCGGCACAGAACAGCAACTATGGCTACACCTTC.

The chain employs TRBV6-5 and TRBJ2-3; 9 bases align to TRBD1. Per germline, CDR1 MNHEY and CDR2 SVGAGI. The CDR3 has 13 residues. Germline trimming cut 8 bases from V and 2 bases from J; bases unmatched to any gene: 2. This CDR3 reads CASGTGYTDTQYF. CDR3 DNA sequence: TGTGCCAGCGGGACAGGGTACACAGATACGCAGTATTTT.

This rearrangement joins TRBV19 to TRBJ2-2, with 8 bases matching TRBD1. Trimming cost V 5 bases and J 3 bases; bases outside gene matches: 8. The CDR3 runs to 16 residues. Germline CDR1 is LNHDA and CDR2 is SQIVND (reference sequence). In nucleotides, the CDR3 is TGTGCCAGTAGTTGGAGCAGGGGGCCCGACACCGGGGAGCTGTTTTTT. Its protein is CASSWSRGPDTGELFF.

A single count supports this clone. The chain employs TRBV28 and TRBJ1-5; D is perhaps TRBD1 (6 bases). Germline assignment: CDR1 MDHEN and CDR2 SYDVKM. Trimming pared 7 bases from V and 1 base from J, leaving 17 bases between. The CDR3 extends over 16 amino acids. The CDR3 DNA reads as TGTGCCAGCACCCCTCCACAGGGTTCGAGCAATCAGCCCCAGCATTTT. Amino acids: CASTPPQGSSNQPQHF.

The V call is TRBV5-4, the J call TRBJ2-2; TRBD2 matches at 7 bases. The CDR3 totals 16 residues. CDR1 and CDR2 from the germline V gene are SGHNT and YYREEE (reference sequence). Unmatched junction bases numbered 7, after V lost 0 bases and J lost 5 bases. The chain's CDR3 is CASSLGLARVTGELFF. CDR3 nucleotides: TGTGCCAGCAGCTTGGGACTAGCCCGGGTGACCGGGGAGCTGTTTTTT.

The chain is built from TRBV4-1 and TRBJ1-1; no clear D. CDR1 and CDR2 (germline): MGHRA, YSYEKL. V lost 0 bases and J lost 10, with 18 bases in between. The CDR3 extends over 15 amino acids. The chain's CDR3 is CASSQDERRRDGAFF. In nucleotides, the CDR3 is TGCGCCAGCAGCCAAGATGAAAGGCGGAGGGATGGAGCTTTCTTT.

The chain links TRBV7-9 to TRBJ1-1; D is undetermined. V gave up 5 bases and J gave up 5 bases, with 6 bases separating them. The CDR3 is 11 amino acids. CDR1 and CDR2 (germline): SEHNR, FQNEAQ (reference sequence). The CDR3 DNA is TGTGCCAGCAGCGCGGGGACTGAAGCTTTCTTT. This encodes CASSAGTEAFF.

This CDR3 is CASGENAYNEQFF. CDR3 nucleotide sequence: TGCGCCAGCGGGGAGAACGCCTACAATGAGCAGTTCTTC. This chain connects TRBV10-2 to TRBJ2-1; TRBD2 might be the D (5 bases). The CDR3 contains 13 residues. The germline CDR1 and CDR2 sequences are WSHSY and SAAADI. V lost 8 bases, J lost 2 bases, and 10 bases lay in between.